The 15 T cell receptor beta chains below all came from one sample that was sequenced in a study of T cells after posttransplantation cyclophosphamide. Profiled with immunoSEQ multiplex PCR; TCRdb holds only in-frame clones, not every one. The repertoire has some 66,000 clones, roughly 93% of them found once; the top ten carry approximately 2.7%. Sequenced sample: PBMCs. Every receptor here comes from a woman in her thirties in good health and a related stem cell transplant donor.

This chain links TRBV19 with TRBJ1-2; D gene unclear. Trimming took off 7 bases at V and 7 bases at J, with 19 bases between the two ends. The CDR3 runs 14 residues. Germline CDR1 and CDR2: LNHDA and SQIVND (reference sequence). CDR3 DNA: TGTGCCAGTACGGCGGTTCAAGTATCTAGTGGCTACACCTTC. As protein: CASTAVQVSSGYTF.

The rearrangement uses TRBV5-4 and TRBJ1-2, with D possibly TRBD1 on 5 matching bases. In germline, CDR1 is SGHNT, CDR2 YYREEE (reference sequence). The ends were cut back, 9 bases at V and 0 bases at J, with 18 bases in the middle. The CDR3 totals 15 residues. In DNA, the CDR3 is TGTGCCACCCAAAGCCGGGACCCCTCTAACTATGGCTACACCTTC. This translates into CATQSRDPSNYGYTF.

The chain recombines TRBV4-2 with TRBJ2-5; TRBD2 aligns across 14 bases. With 1 base clipped from V and 5 bases from J, the junction kept 12 bases outside the gene matches. The CDR3 is 19 amino acids. In germline, CDR1 is LGHNA, CDR2 YNFKEQ. The CDR3 here is CASSQVKTSGGAYIETQYF. CDR3 nucleotide sequence: TGTGCCAGCAGCCAAGTTAAGACTAGCGGGGGGGCCTATATTGAGACCCAGTACTTC.

The chain joins TRBV7-2 to TRBJ2-7; D gene unclear. The CDR3 totals 14 residues. CDR1 is SGHTA, CDR2 FQGNSA, per germline. Trimming took off 1 base at V and 0 bases at J, with 7 bases between the two ends. CDR3: CASSLVASSYEQYF. The CDR3 region has the DNA TGTGCCAGCAGCTTAGTCGCCAGCTCCTACGAGCAGTACTTC.

The chain uses TRBV2 and TRBJ2-7; TRBD2 is a possible D gene (6 bases). Trimming removed 4 bases at V and 6 bases at J, with 13 bases between. This CDR3 contains 13 residues. Germline V gene sequence: CDR1 SNHLY, CDR2 FYNNEI. The CDR3 region has the DNA TGTGCCAGCAGTGCTCGGGGGATAAGCGAGCAGTACTTC. Protein: CASSARGISEQYF. The entire variable domain, with the rest obtained from reference TRBV2 and TRBJ2-7, is as follows: EPEVTQTPSHQVTQMGQEVILRCVPISNHLYFYWYRQILGQKVEFLVSFYNNEISEKSEIFDDQFSVERPDGSNFTLKIRSTKLEDSAMYFCASSARGISEQYFGPGTRLTVT.

The V gene is TRBV18, the J gene TRBJ2-5; D gene ambiguous. V was shortened by 2 bases and J by 0 bases, with 4 bases between the two germline ends. The V gene's germline CDR1 is KGHSH and CDR2 LQKENI. This CDR3 contains 13 residues. CDR3 nucleotide sequence: TGTGCCAGCTCACCAACAGACCAAGAGACCCAGTACTTC. Translating gives CASSPTDQETQYF.

J is TRBJ2-7 and V is TRBV30; 8 bases agree with TRBD1. This CDR3 has 12 residues. V shed 5 bases and J 2 bases; nucleotides not matched to a gene: 2. The V gene's germline CDR1 is GTSNPN and CDR2 SVGIG (reference sequence). The CDR3 protein is CAWGQGPYEQYF. The CDR3 DNA follows: TGTGCCTGGGGACAGGGCCCCTACGAGCAGTACTTC. Looking up the rest from reference TRBV30 and TRBJ2-7 gives the full variable domain: SQTIHQWPATLVQPVGSPLSLECTVEGTSNPNLYWYRQAAGRGLQLLFYSVGIGQISSEVPQNLSASRPQDRQFILSSKKLLLSDSGFYLCAWGQGPYEQYFGPGTRLTVT.

The J gene is TRBJ1-2, the V gene TRBV27; D may be TRBD1 (5 bases). The CDR3 has 16 residues. The germline V gene encodes CDR1 MNHEY and CDR2 SMNVEV (reference sequence). V lost 5 bases, J lost 8 bases, and 24 bases lay in between. CDR3 residues: CASSTLGGWRSEGYTF. The CDR3 DNA is TGTGCCAGCAGTACATTGGGGGGGTGGCGGAGCGAGGGCTACACCTTC.

The chain carries TRBV2 and TRBJ2-3, with D tentatively TRBD2 (6 bases). Trimming removed 4 bases at V and 0 bases at J, with 11 bases between. Germline CDR1 SNHLY, CDR2 FYNNEI. CDR3 length: 15 amino acids. The CDR3 sequence is CASSAAGSSTDTQYF. The CDR3 nucleotides read TGTGCCAGCAGTGCGGCGGGGTCTAGCACAGATACGCAGTATTTT.

The chain employs TRBV29-1 and TRBJ2-5, with 8 bases matching TRBD1. This CDR3 spans 12 amino acids. Germline lookup yields CDR1 SQVTM and CDR2 ANQGSEA. With 7 bases clipped from V and 5 bases from J, the junction kept 6 bases outside the gene matches. The CDR3 protein is CSGSDRGETQYF. CDR3 coding DNA: TGCAGCGGCTCCGACAGGGGTGAGACCCAGTACTTC.

V gene TRBV7-2 combines with J gene TRBJ1-4; perhaps TRBD1 as D (6 bases). V was cut by 6 bases and J by 3 bases, with 11 bases left in between. This CDR3 is 14 amino acids long. Germline V lookup: CDR1 SGHTA, CDR2 FQGNSA. CDR3 nucleotide sequence: TGTGCCAGCAGTTTGGACAGATCTAATGAAAAACTGTTTTTT. Protein sequence: CASSLDRSNEKLFF.

The chain recombines TRBV10-2 with TRBJ1-2; possibly TRBD1 for D (6 bases). CDR1 and CDR2 (germline): WSHSY, SAAADI. V gave up 3 bases and J gave up 7 bases, with 6 bases separating them. The CDR3 consists of 11 residues. CDR3 nucleotide sequence: TGCGCCAGCAGTGAAGGGGGTGGCTACACCTTC. Protein: CASSEGGGYTF.

The genes are TRBV30 and TRBJ2-3, with TRBD2 identical over 13 bases. In germline, CDR1 is GTSNPN, CDR2 SVGIG (reference sequence). The trim removed 3 bases at V and 1 base at J, leaving 7 bases unmatched. CDR3 length equals 17 residues. The CDR3 loop reads CAWRTSGGTRGTDTQYF. Here the CDR3 DNA reads TGTGCCTGGAGGACTAGCGGGGGGACTCGTGGCACAGATACGCAGTATTTT.

In the case of this clone: The sample holds other DNA sequences that translate to the same CDR3. The chain uses TRBV7-2 and TRBJ2-7; 7 nucleotides align to TRBD1. The trim removed 5 bases at V and 0 bases at J, leaving 10 bases unmatched. Germline loops: CDR1 SGHTA, CDR2 FQGNSA. The CDR3 covers 16 residues. The CDR3, as DNA: TGTGCCAGCAGCCTACAGACAGGGCTGAGCTCCTACGAGCAGTACTTC. This sequence encodes CASSLQTGLSSYEQYF.

The gene calls are TRBV27 and TRBJ1-2; possibly TRBD1 for D (5 bases). V lost 3 bases, J lost 4 bases, and 9 bases lay in between. Germline CDR1 MNHEY, CDR2 SMNVEV (reference sequence). The CDR3 is 13 residues long. The CDR3 is CASSFDRRYGYTF. CDR3 nucleotide sequence: TGTGCCAGCAGTTTCGACAGACGCTATGGCTACACCTTC.